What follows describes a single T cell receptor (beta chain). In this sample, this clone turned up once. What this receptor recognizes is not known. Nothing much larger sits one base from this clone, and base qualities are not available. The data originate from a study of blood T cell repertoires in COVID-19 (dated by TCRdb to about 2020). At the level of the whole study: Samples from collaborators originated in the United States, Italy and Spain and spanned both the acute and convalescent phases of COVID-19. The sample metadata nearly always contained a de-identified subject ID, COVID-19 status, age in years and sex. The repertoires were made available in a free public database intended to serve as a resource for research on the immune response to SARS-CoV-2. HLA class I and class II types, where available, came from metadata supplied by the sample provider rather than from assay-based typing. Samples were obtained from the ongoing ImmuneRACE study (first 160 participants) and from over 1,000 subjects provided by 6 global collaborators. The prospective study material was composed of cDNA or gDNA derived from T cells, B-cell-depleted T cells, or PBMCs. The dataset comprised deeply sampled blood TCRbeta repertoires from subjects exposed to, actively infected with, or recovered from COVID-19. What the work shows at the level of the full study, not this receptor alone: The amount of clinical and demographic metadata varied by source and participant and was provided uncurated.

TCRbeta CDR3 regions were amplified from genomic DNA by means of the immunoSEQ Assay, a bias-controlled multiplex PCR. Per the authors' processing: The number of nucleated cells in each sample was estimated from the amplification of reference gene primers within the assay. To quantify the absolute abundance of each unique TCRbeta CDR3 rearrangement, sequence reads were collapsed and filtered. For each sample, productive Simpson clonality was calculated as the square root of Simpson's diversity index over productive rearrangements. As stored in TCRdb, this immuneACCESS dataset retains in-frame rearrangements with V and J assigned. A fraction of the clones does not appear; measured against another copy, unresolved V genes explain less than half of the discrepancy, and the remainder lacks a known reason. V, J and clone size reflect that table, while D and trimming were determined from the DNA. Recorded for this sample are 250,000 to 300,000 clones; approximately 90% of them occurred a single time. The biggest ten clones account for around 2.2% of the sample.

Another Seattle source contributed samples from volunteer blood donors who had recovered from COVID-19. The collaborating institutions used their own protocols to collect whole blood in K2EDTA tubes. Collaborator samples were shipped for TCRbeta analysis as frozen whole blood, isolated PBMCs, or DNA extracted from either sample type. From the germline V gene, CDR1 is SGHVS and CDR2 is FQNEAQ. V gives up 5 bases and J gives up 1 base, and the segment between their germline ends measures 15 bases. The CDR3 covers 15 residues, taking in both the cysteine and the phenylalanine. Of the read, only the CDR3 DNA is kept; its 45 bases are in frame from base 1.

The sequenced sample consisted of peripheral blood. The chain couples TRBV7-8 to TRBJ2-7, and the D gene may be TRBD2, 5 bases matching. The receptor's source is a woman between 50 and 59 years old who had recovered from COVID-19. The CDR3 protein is CASSPTAGVSYEQYF. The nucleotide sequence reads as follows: TGTGCCAGCAGCCCGACTGCCGGGGTTTCCTACGAGCAGTACTTC. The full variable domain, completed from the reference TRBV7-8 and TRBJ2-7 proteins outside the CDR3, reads GAGVSQSPRYKVAKRGQDVALRCDPISGHVSLFWYQQALGQGPEFLTYFQNEAQLDKSGLPSDRFFAERPEGSVSTLKIQRTQQEDSAVYLCASSPTAGVSYEQYFGPGTRLTVT.